Detailed here is one T cell receptor (beta chain). Its antigen is not known. This sample is part of a study of cytomegalovirus exposure and HLA in healthy donors. Study-level points and caveats: A later analysis associated 15,000 to 20,000 TCR beta sequences with HLA alleles at a 0.05 false discovery rate.

Primers included in the PCR were 60 Vbeta and 13 Jbeta primers. The table came from immunoSEQ multiplex PCR; TCRdb's copy has only in-frame clones and leaves some out. Of 150,000 to 200,000 clones in the sample, 81% were seen once. Deletions cut 2 bases from V and 6 bases from J, with 10 bases between. The length of the CDR3 is 13 residues. Germline loops: CDR1 MNHNS, CDR2 SASEGT. This sequence was found in a man in his late teens or twenties in good health and CMV-seronegative. Sequenced input: PBMCs. V is TRBV6-1 and J is TRBJ1-2; D not certain. CDR3 protein: CASSELSFDGYTF. DNA of the CDR3: TGTGCCAGCAGTGAATTGTCCTTTGATGGCTACACCTTC.